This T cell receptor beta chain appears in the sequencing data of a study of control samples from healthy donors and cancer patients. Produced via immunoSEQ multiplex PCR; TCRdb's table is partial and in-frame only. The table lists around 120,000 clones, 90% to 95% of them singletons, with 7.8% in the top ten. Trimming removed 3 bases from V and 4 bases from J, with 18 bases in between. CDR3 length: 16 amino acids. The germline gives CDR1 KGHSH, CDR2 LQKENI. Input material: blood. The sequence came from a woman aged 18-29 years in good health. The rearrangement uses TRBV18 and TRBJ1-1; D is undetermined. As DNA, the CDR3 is TGTGCCAGCTCACCCCCTTCCTGGGGTCGGCGCACTGAAGCTTTCTTT. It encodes CASSPPSWGRRTEAFF.